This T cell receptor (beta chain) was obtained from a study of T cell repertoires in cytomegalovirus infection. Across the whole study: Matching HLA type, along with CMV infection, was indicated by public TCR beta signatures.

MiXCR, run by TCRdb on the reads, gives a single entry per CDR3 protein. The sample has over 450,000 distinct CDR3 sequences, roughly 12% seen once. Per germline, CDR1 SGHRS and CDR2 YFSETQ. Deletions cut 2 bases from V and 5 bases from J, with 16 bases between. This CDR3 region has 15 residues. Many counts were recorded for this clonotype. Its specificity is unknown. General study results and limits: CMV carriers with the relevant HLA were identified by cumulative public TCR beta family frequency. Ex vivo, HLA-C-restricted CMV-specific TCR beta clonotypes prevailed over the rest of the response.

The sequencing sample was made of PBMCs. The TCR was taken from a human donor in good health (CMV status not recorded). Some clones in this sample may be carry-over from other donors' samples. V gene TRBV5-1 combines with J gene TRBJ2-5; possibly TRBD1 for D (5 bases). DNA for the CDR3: TGCGCCAGCAGCTTTGGGGCAGGAGCTCCCGAGACCCAGTACTTC. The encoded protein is CASSFGAGAPETQYF.